The clone carrying this TCR beta chain was counted ten times or more. This specimen comes from a study of T cells after yellow fever vaccination. Per the germline V gene, CDR1 is KGHDR and CDR2 is SFDVKD. V dropped 2 bases and J dropped 3 bases, with 3 bases sitting between them. The CDR3 spans 12 residues. TCRdb redid the calling of the 5' RACE reads with MiXCR, one entry per CDR3 protein. Here the sample spans 100,000 to 150,000 distinct CDR3 sequences, 12% to 15% being singletons. The receptor was derived from a man aged 18 to 35 who received the YFV17D yellow fever vaccine. The sample was CD8+ T cells sorted from PBMCs, taken 5 days after the yellow fever booster vaccination. The chain is built from TRBV24-1 and TRBJ2-5, with D uncertain. CDR3 region: CATSDSEETQYF. The CDR3 bases are TGTGCCACCAGTGATTCGGAAGAGACCCAGTACTTC.